This is a list of T cell receptor beta chains from one sample in a study of blood T cell repertoires in COVID-19. Using immunoSEQ multiplex PCR, the repertoire was profiled, and TCRdb retains in-frame clones only, with some absent. The sample includes tens of thousands of clones, 75% to 85% seen only once; the top ten take 6.5% to 7.5%. The sample comprised peripheral blood. The receptor set was obtained from a man aged 30-40 years with COVID-19, enrolled during active disease. The CDR3 runs from the conserved cysteine through the conserved F or W. The D gene is left open where the match is weak. Expanded clones get a size class; other rows say once, few or many, or leave the size out.

>NA|TRBV9|NA|TRBJ2-1
CASSVARGNEQFF
TGTGCCAGCAGCGTAGCTAGAGGCAATGAGCAGTTCTTC
>NA|TRBV10-3|NA|TRBJ2-5
CAISVDRGTQYF
TGTGCCATCAGTGTTGATCGGGGGACTCAGTACTTC
>NA|TRBV19|NA|TRBJ1-3
CASSIMGAGNTIYF
TGTGCCAGTAGTATCATGGGAGCTGGAAACACCATATATTTT
>NA|TRBV27|TRBD1|TRBJ2-7
CASGGTGVNEQYF
TGTGCCAGCGGGGGGACAGGGGTTAACGAGCAGTACTTC
>NA|TRBV5-6|NA|TRBJ1-1
CASSSQMNTEAFF
TGTGCCAGCAGCTCCCAAATGAACACTGAAGCTTTCTTT
>NA|TRBV7-2|TRBD1|TRBJ1-6
CASSLAKTGGYSPLHF
TGTGCCAGCAGCTTAGCGAAGACAGGGGGGTATTCACCCCTCCACTTT
>NA|TRBV10-2|TRBD1|TRBJ1-1
CASSQNRGTEAFF
TGCGCCAGCAGTCAGAACAGGGGTACTGAAGCTTTCTTT
>once|TRBV12-3/TRBV12-4|NA|TRBJ1-1
CASSYRVSAEAFF
TGTGCCAGCAGTTACAGGGTTAGCGCTGAAGCTTTCTTT
>NA|TRBV25-1|NA|TRBJ1-3
CASSISGSGNTIYF
TGTGCCAGCAGTATCTCAGGCTCTGGAAACACCATATATTTT
>few|TRBV6-4|NA|TRBJ2-1
CASSDSGGVYNEQFF
TGTGCCAGCAGTGACTCCGGCGGCGTTTACAATGAGCAGTTCTTC
>NA|TRBV2|TRBD2|TRBJ2-5
CASSRTSGRGETQYF
TGTGCCAGCAGTCGGACTAGCGGGAGGGGGGAGACCCAGTACTTC
>NA|TRBV2|NA|TRBJ2-7
CASSTGTYEQYF
TGTGCCAGCAGTACCGGGACCTACGAGCAGTACTTC
>once|TRBV24-1|NA|TRBJ2-3
CATSDYSWDTQYF
TGTGCCACCAGTGATTACTCATGGGATACGCAGTATTTT
>NA|TRBV11-3|TRBD2|TRBJ2-5
CASSPGAGASGRETQYF
TGTGCCAGCAGCCCTGGCGCAGGGGCTAGCGGGAGAGAGACCCAGTACTTC
>NA|TRBV9|NA|TRBJ2-3
CASSGEISTDTQYF
TGTGCCAGCAGCGGGGAGATTAGCACAGATACGCAGTATTTT
>once|TRBV7-8|TRBD1|TRBJ1-2
CASSQYQNGQGAYGYTF
TGTGCCAGCAGCCAATACCAGAACGGGCAGGGGGCCTATGGCTACACCTTC